This T cell receptor (beta chain) was captured by sequencing in a study of shared clonotypes between healthy human individuals. This CDR3 is 15 amino acids long. Germline CDR1 and CDR2: MNHNS and SASEGT. This clone showed up just once. Its antigen is undetermined. The germline gene is not matched at one end of the junction; a read error may be the cause. Whole-study results and caveats: The study sampled only blood, and tissue repertoires likely differ. Naive subsets generally exceeded memory subsets in estimated richness.

Caucasian adults living in Nashville, Tennessee, provided all samples. The authors loaded about 200 ng DNA, roughly 27,000 T cell genomes, into sorted-subset replicate PCRs. The method was immunoSEQ multiplex PCR; TCRdb's version includes in-frame clones alone and lacks a portion of them. The sample gives approximately 500,000 clones, less than 96% of which show up once; 0.05% to 0.07% is in the top ten. The origin of this receptor is a woman between 25 and 40 years old in good health. The chain uses TRBV6-1 and TRBJ2-5; 9 nucleotides agree with TRBD2. The sample taken for sequencing was naive CD4+ T cells sorted from blood. Subset in this sample: CD45RA+ positively selected. The chain's CDR3 is CASRAGTSLQGTQYF. The CDR3 coding sequence is TGTGCCAGCAGAGCTGGGACTAGCCTACAAGGGACCCAGTACTTC.